Shown below are 24 T cell receptor beta chains from a single sample sequenced in a study of early stage breast cancer tumors. The data were produced by immunoSEQ multiplex PCR, yet TCRdb's version contains in-frame clones alone and is incomplete. In the table there are 5,000 to 5,500 clones, about two thirds of which are singletons. The sequencing input was normal breast tissue next to the tumor. The receptors stem from a person in their sixties with breast cancer.

The V and J genes are TRBV18 and TRBJ1-2; D possibly corresponds to TRBD1 (5 bases). The V and J ends lost 3 bases and 5 bases respectively, with 13 bases between them. Germline CDR1 is KGHSH and CDR2 is LQKENI. The CDR3 runs to 14 residues. Written as DNA, the CDR3 is TGTGCCAGCTCACCTTCAGGGATGGGGTATGGCTACACCTTC. Translated: CASSPSGMGYGYTF.

V gene TRBV7-2 combines with J gene TRBJ1-2; possible D gene TRBD1, 5 bases. V dropped 0 bases and J dropped 4 bases, with 12 bases sitting between them. Germline assignment: CDR1 SGHTA and CDR2 FQGNSA. The CDR3 covers 15 residues. The CDR3 loop is CASSLASGPPYGYTF. In nucleotides, the CDR3 is TGTGCCAGCAGCTTAGCGTCAGGGCCCCCCTATGGCTACACCTTC.

This clone was counted a single time. The J gene is TRBJ1-2, the V gene TRBV6-1; D uncertain. Germline V gene sequence: CDR1 MNHNS, CDR2 SASEGT. Trimming took off 4 bases at V and 8 bases at J, with 11 bases between the two ends. This CDR3 has 12 amino acids. CDR3 residues: CASSADHWGYTF. DNA of the CDR3: TGTGCCAGCAGTGCCGATCACTGGGGCTACACCTTC.

The genes are TRBV29-1 and TRBJ2-5; no reliable D call. The germline V gene has CDR1 SQVTM and CDR2 ANQGSEA. The V end lost 6 bases, the J end lost 0 bases, and 11 bases lay between the germline ends. The length of the CDR3 is 13 residues. The CDR3 region is CSVKDGYQETQYF. The CDR3 region has the DNA TGCAGCGTGAAGGACGGTTACCAAGAGACCCAGTACTTC. Filled out from reference TRBV29-1 and TRBJ2-5, the complete variable domain reads SAVISQKPSRDICQRGTSLTIQCQVDSQVTMMFWYRQQPGQSLTLIATANQGSEATYESGFVIDKFPISRPNLTFSTLTVSNMSPEDSSIYLCSVKDGYQETQYFGPGTRLLVL.

The chain is built from TRBV19 and TRBJ1-3; D unresolved. The CDR3 has 14 amino acids. Trimming cost V 5 bases and J 2 bases, with 10 bases left between them. In germline, CDR1 is LNHDA, CDR2 SQIVND (reference sequence). This CDR3 reads CASSDQVAGNTIYF. The CDR3 nucleotides are TGTGCCAGTAGTGATCAGGTTGCTGGAAACACCATATATTTT.

The chain employs TRBV19 and TRBJ2-5; 8 bases are shared with TRBD2. Germline V gene lookup returns CDR1 LNHDA and CDR2 SQIVND (reference sequence). After removal of 5 bases from V and 7 bases from J, the junction contained 6 bases not matched to a gene. This CDR3 spans 13 amino acids. The CDR3 sequence is CASSQAGDGTQYF. The CDR3 DNA is TGTGCCAGTAGTCAAGCGGGGGATGGGACCCAGTACTTC.

The chain combines TRBV5-4 with TRBJ1-2, with a possible D match to TRBD1 (6 bases). V was clipped by 5 bases and J by 2 bases, with 10 bases between them. The CDR3 spans 13 residues. The V gene's germline CDR1 is SGHNT and CDR2 YYREEE (reference sequence). The CDR3 reads CASRPTGNYGYTF. For the CDR3, the DNA is TGTGCCAGCAGACCAACAGGGAACTATGGCTACACCTTC.

The chain is built from TRBV7-8 and TRBJ1-4, with D possibly TRBD1 on 5 matching bases. This CDR3 spans 15 amino acids. The germline V and J ends were trimmed by 5 bases and 6 bases, with 16 bases remaining between them. Germline loops: CDR1 SGHVS, CDR2 FQNEAQ. This CDR3 reads CASSATGLGDEKLFF. CDR3 nucleotides: TGTGCCAGCAGCGCAACTGGGTTAGGGGATGAAAAACTGTTTTTT.

The chain links TRBV5-1 to TRBJ2-7; D is uncertain. CDR3 length equals 14 residues. V lost 1 base and J 2 bases, leaving 10 bases between the germline ends. The V gene's germline CDR1 is SGHRS and CDR2 YFSETQ. CDR3 sequence reads: CASSLYTDPYEQYF. The CDR3, as DNA: TGCGCCAGCAGCTTGTATACGGACCCCTACGAGCAGTACTTC.

This clone appeared a few times. The genes are TRBV30 and TRBJ1-3; the D gene is possibly TRBD1 (5 bases). The CDR3 has 16 amino acids. The V end was cut by 3 bases, the J end by 1 base, with 16 bases between. The V gene's germline CDR1 is GTSNPN and CDR2 SVGIG (reference sequence). CDR3 sequence reads: CAWRPRGRESGNTIYF. The CDR3 DNA follows: TGTGCCTGGAGACCCCGGGGCCGGGAATCTGGAAACACCATATATTTT.

V and J are TRBV10-2 and TRBJ2-1; no reliable D call. Germline assignment: CDR1 WSHSY and CDR2 SAAADI. With 3 bases removed from V and 0 bases from J, the gap between germline ends came to 15 bases. This CDR3 is built from 17 residues. For the CDR3, the DNA is TGCGCCAGCAGTGAAGTCAATCCCTTAAGCTCCTACAATGAGCAGTTCTTC. It encodes CASSEVNPLSSYNEQFF.

CDR3 region: CASSRGPANTGELFF. The CDR3 DNA reads TGTGCCAGCAGCCGAGGGCCGGCGAACACCGGGGAGCTGTTTTTT. The chain combines TRBV11-3 with TRBJ2-2; a possible D gene is TRBD2 (5 bases). The CDR3 spans 15 residues. Trimming left V 5 bases short and J 0 bases short, with 10 bases between. Germline V gives CDR1 SGHNT, CDR2 YENEEA.

This sequence joins TRBV6-5 and TRBJ2-1; weak D call: TRBD2 (5 bases). The germline CDR1 and CDR2 sequences are MNHEY and SVGAGI. The CDR3 extends over 12 amino acids. The V end was cut by 11 bases, the J end by 6 bases, with 14 bases between. CDR3 region: CAVGLASNEQFF. The DNA for the CDR3 is TGTGCCGTCGGGCTAGCCTCCAATGAGCAGTTCTTC.

This clone was recorded only once. This specimen includes other DNA sequences encoding the same CDR3. The chain carries TRBV27 and TRBJ2-7; the D is unclear. Germline-derived CDR1 and CDR2 are MNHEY and SMNVEV (reference sequence). The CDR3 spans 14 residues. The ends were cut back, 0 bases at V and 1 base at J, with 7 bases in the middle. Written as DNA, the CDR3 is TGTGCCAGCAGTTTATCGGGCAGGTCCTACGAGCAGTACTTC. Its translation is CASSLSGRSYEQYF.

This chain links TRBV18 with TRBJ2-5, with unresolved D. Germline CDR1 and CDR2: KGHSH and LQKENI. The CDR3 length is 12 residues. The V and J ends lost 6 bases and 0 bases respectively, with 5 bases between them. CDR3 DNA: TGTGCCAGCTCCCGCAACCAAGAGACCCAGTACTTC. Translating gives CASSRNQETQYF.

The J gene is TRBJ1-2, the V gene TRBV25-1, with a possible D match to TRBD1 (5 bases). The CDR3 loop spans 12 amino acids. V was cut by 4 bases and J by 8 bases, with 11 bases left in between. CDR1 and CDR2 (germline): MGHDK, SYGVNS. The chain's CDR3 is CASSVAGHGYTF. The DNA for the CDR3 is TGTGCCAGCAGTGTCGCAGGGCACGGCTACACCTTC.

The chain employs TRBV5-6 and TRBJ2-4, with a weak D call TRBD1 (6 bases). V was shortened by 3 bases and J by 9 bases, with 19 bases between the two germline ends. Germline V gives CDR1 SGHDT, CDR2 YYEEEE. The CDR3 is 15 amino acids. The CDR3 DNA sequence: TGTGCCAGCAGCTCCCAGGGGCCCGGTTGGTCCATTCAGTACTTC. As protein: CASSSQGPGWSIQYF.

This clone turned up a few times. The J gene is TRBJ1-2, the V gene TRBV15, with D uncertain. V dropped 3 bases and J dropped 3 bases, with 11 bases sitting between them. CDR1 is LNHNV, CDR2 YYDKDF, per germline (reference sequence). The CDR3 has 14 residues. Here the CDR3 reads CATSRPSRDYGYTF. The CDR3 nucleotides are TGTGCCACCAGCAGGCCCTCCCGAGACTATGGCTACACCTTC.

The chain employs TRBV7-2 and TRBJ2-3; a weak D match, TRBD2 (6 bases). The CDR3 totals 15 residues. CDR1 is SGHTA, CDR2 FQGNSA, per germline. The V gene lost 5 bases and the J gene lost 2 bases, with 14 bases spanning the gap. The CDR3 protein is CASSAWEVITDTQYF. CDR3 coding DNA: TGTGCCAGCAGCGCCTGGGAGGTAATCACAGATACGCAGTATTTT.

The rearrangement joins TRBV14 to TRBJ2-2; D remains ambiguous. V shed 4 bases and J shed 3 bases, with 6 bases lying between them. CDR1 and CDR2 (germline): SGHDN, FVKESK. The CDR3 covers 13 residues. CDR3 amino acids: CASSPRYTGELFF. The CDR3 nucleotides are TGTGCCAGCAGCCCTAGATACACCGGGGAGCTGTTTTTT.

J is TRBJ1-2 and V is TRBV2; no definite D call. Deletions cut 1 base from V and 4 bases from J, with 16 bases between. Germline CDR1 and CDR2: SNHLY and FYNNEI. The CDR3 runs 16 residues. As DNA, the CDR3 is TGTGCCAGCAGTGAAGTACAAGTTCTTAAAGGCTATGGCTACACCTTC. The encoded protein is CASSEVQVLKGYGYTF.

The chain combines TRBV9 with TRBJ2-5, with TRBD2 identical over 7 bases. V gave up 0 bases and J gave up 7 bases; unmatched junction bases: 3. Germline values: CDR1 SGDLS, CDR2 YYNGEE. CDR3 size: 13 residues. The CDR3 coding sequence is TGTGCCAGCAGCGTAGGTTGGGGGGGGACCCAGTACTTC. It encodes CASSVGWGGTQYF.

The rearrangement links TRBV6-5 to TRBJ2-2; TRBD2 is a possible D gene (6 bases). The CDR3 runs 13 residues. CDR1 is MNHEY and CDR2 is SVGAGI in the germline V gene. V lost 4 bases to trimming and J lost 5 bases, with 8 bases between them. This chain's CDR3 is CASSSAGTGELFF. CDR3 nucleotide sequence: TGTGCCAGCAGTTCGGCGGGGACCGGGGAGCTGTTTTTT.

CDR3 sequence: CAISDSNEQFF. DNA of the CDR3: TGTGCCATCAGTGACAGTAATGAGCAGTTCTTC. The V and J genes are TRBV10-3 and TRBJ2-1; D uncertain. V was cut by 3 bases and J by 7 bases, with 4 bases left in between. The CDR3 spans 11 residues. Germline lookup yields CDR1 ENHRY and CDR2 SYGVKD.